The following is a T cell receptor (beta chain) sequence with its context. Which antigen it targets is not known. The sample holds no much larger clone one base away, and base qualities are not on file. The data originate from a study of a mutant IDH1 vaccine in newly diagnosed glioma (dated by TCRdb to 2020 to 2023). Concerning the study at large: Of the roughly 30 treated patients, 62.5% were male and roughly 38% were female, and a mean age of about 37 years was recorded. Six visits were used for peripheral blood collection: V03 (baseline), V05, V07, V10, V12 and V13. Longitudinal TCRB deep sequencing was performed for about two dozen treated patients wherever samples were available for exploratory analyses. Before enrollment, most patients had been given radiochemotherapy with temozolomide as standard therapy, while the rest had received either radiotherapy alone or temozolomide alone. Summary of the overall study and its limitations: Selection of PBMC samples for TCRB deep sequencing was based on availability. Immune responses induced by the vaccine were seen in roughly 92% of patients across multiple MHC alleles. Changes in the top peripheral T cell clonotypes picked up by TCRB sequencing did not appear to be linked to pseudoprogression. The authors noted that analyses of patient blood samples could not be reproduced because of sample limitations.

The library relied on the immunoSEQ multiplex PCR assay. The hsTCRB Kit was used according to the manufacturer's protocol to amplify rearranged TCR beta chain sequences. An Illumina MiSeq was used to sequence the TCRB libraries. The paper's data handling went like this. The proprietary platform of the kit vendor was used for demultiplexing, trimming and gene mapping. TCRdb stores this immuneACCESS table with in-frame sequences only. Part of the clones is absent; in the studies checked, under half of the shortfall reflects unresolved V genes, and no reason is known for the rest. For V, J and clone size, that table is used; D and trimming come from the DNA. The sample profile shows tens of thousands of clones; more than 85% of them were found once. The ten largest clones capture roughly 2.7% of the sample. In the germline V gene, CDR1 corresponds to MDHEN and CDR2 to SYDVKM. The CDR3 covers 14 residues, taking in both the cysteine and the phenylalanine. Only the CDR3 portion is preserved as DNA: 42 bases, with reading frame beginning at the first base. V and J are trimmed by 2 bases and 2 bases, and the gene matches miss 1 base of the junction.

The time point label, as the study defines it: baseline, week 1 (first vaccination visit). Sample treatment or condition, as interpreted from the label and publication: pre-vaccination baseline after standard-of-care therapy. Newly diagnosed WHO grade 3 or 4 IDH1-mutant astrocytomas showing loss of nuclear ATRX were present in the donors. The samples were drawn from NOA16, a multicentre, single-arm, open-label phase I trial in Germany that tested a mutant IDH1 peptide vaccine in humans for the first time. For immunogenicity testing, the blood drawn at visit V03 was used as the baseline sample. Genomic DNA for TCRB sequencing was extracted from EDTA blood using the DNeasy Blood and Tissue Kit.

The chain couples TRBV28 to TRBJ1-2, and TRBD1 aligns with 8 junction nucleotides. The sequence was obtained from a man aged 50-60 years with glioma. The sample here was PBMCs, taken from a glioma patient treated with radiotherapy, temozolomide or both. The CDR3 corresponds to CASSLNRGNYGYTF. The nucleotides are TGTGCCAGCAGTTTAAACAGGGGGAACTATGGCTACACCTTC.